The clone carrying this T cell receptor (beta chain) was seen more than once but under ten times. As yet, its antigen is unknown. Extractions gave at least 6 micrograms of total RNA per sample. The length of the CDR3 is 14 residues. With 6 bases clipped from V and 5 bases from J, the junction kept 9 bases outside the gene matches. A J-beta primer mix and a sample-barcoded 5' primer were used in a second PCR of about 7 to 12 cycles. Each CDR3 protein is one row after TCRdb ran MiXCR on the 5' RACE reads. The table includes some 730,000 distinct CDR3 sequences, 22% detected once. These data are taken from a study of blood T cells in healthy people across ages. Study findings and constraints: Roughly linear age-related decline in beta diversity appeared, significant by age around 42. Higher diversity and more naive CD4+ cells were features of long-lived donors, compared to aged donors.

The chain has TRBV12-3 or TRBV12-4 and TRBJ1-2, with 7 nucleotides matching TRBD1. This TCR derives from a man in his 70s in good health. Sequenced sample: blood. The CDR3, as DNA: TGTGCCAGCAGCCTCAGGACAGGAATTTATGGCTACACCTTC. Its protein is CASSLRTGIYGYTF.